This entry is about one T cell receptor beta chain. As yet, its antigen is unknown. Trimming took 7 bases from V and 6 from J, leaving 18 bases between them. Germline V gene data show CDR1 as MNHEY and CDR2 as SVGAGI. The CDR3 totals 14 residues. The data derive from a study of T cells in localized non-small cell lung cancer. Assay used: immunoSEQ multiplex PCR; TCRdb lists only in-frame clones, some missing. Found here are roughly 30,000 clones, roughly 88% of them singletons; the top ten hold 4.2%. Study-level results: Adjacent lung tissue had a median roughly 55 of the top 100 clones found in the tumor.

The gene calls are TRBV6-5 and TRBJ1-1; D is unresolved. This material consisted of peripheral blood mononuclear cells, taken before any cancer treatment. The sequence derives from a woman aged 35 to 70 with stage III lung adenocarcinoma. As DNA, the CDR3 is TGTGCCAGCATCACTCCGGGTGCTAAGCCTGAAGCTTTCTTT. The encoded protein is CASITPGAKPEAFF.